The present TCR beta chain was sequenced within a study of shared clonotypes between healthy human individuals. Sequencing used immunoSEQ multiplex PCR; TCRdb keeps in-frame clones, though not all of them. The sample holds 2 million to 2.5 million clones, 85% to 95% seen once. CD4+ cell separation produced CD45RA+ naive and CD45RA-negative memory subsets. CDR1 and CDR2 (germline): KGHSH, LQKENI. V lost 3 bases to trimming and J lost 0 bases, with 9 bases between them. The CDR3 is 15 amino acids. The origin of this receptor is a man between 18 and 35 years old in good health. Some clones in this sample may be carry-over from other donors' samples. Sequences were obtained from naive CD4+ T cells from PBMCs. The subset denotes: CD45RA+ positively selected. The chain links TRBV18 to TRBJ1-3; D is undetermined. The CDR3 DNA follows: TGTGCCAGCTCACCGGGAAGGTTCTCTGGAAACACCATATATTTT. Protein product: CASSPGRFSGNTIYF. The variable domain in full, completed from reference TRBV18 and TRBJ1-3, reads NAGVMQNPRHLVRRRGQEARLRCSPMKGHSHVYWYRQLPEEGLKFMVYLQKENIIDESGMPKERFSAEFPKEGPSILRIQQVVRGDSAAYFCASSPGRFSGNTIYFGEGSWLTVV.